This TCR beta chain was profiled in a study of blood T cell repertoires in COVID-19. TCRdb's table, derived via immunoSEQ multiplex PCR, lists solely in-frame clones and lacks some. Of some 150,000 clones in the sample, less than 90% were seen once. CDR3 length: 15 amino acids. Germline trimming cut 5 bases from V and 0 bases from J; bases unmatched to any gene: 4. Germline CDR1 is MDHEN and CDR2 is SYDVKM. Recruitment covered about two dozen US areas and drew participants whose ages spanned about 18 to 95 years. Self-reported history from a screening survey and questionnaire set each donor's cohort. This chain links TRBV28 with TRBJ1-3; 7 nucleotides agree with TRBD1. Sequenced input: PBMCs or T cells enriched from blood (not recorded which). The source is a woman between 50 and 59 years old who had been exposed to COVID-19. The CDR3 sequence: CASSPGQSSGNTIYF. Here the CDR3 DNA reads TGTGCCAGCAGTCCGGGACAGAGCTCTGGAAACACCATATATTTT.